The 14 T cell receptor beta chains below all came from one sample that was sequenced in a study of Graves' ophthalmopathy and Graves' hyperthyroidism. Transcripts of RNA were the source for amplifying TCR beta CDR3 regions. First-round RT-PCR employed HTBI primers, with a second-round multiplex PCR after it. TCRdb redid the calling of the multiplex PCR reads with MiXCR, one entry per CDR3 protein. There are 650,000 to 900,000 distinct CDR3 sequences in the sample; roughly 41% occur only once, and less than 55% lies in the top ten. Sequenced: peripheral blood. These receptors all come from an adult man with Graves' ophthalmopathy.

The chain uses TRBV15 and TRBJ2-5; D not resolved. V lost 1 base to trimming and J lost 2 bases, with 8 bases between them. Germline values: CDR1 LNHNV, CDR2 YYDKDF (reference sequence). This CDR3 is built from 14 residues. The CDR3 here is CATSRGGEQETQYF. The CDR3 DNA reads TGTGCCACCAGCAGAGGTGGGGAACAAGAGACCCAGTACTTC.

There are a few counts of this clonotype. The chain links TRBV4-3 to TRBJ2-5; D may be TRBD1 or TRBD2 (5 bases each). Germline CDR1 LGHNA, CDR2 YSLEER. V lost 5 bases and J lost 3, with 13 bases in between. The CDR3 is 14 residues long. CDR3 nucleotide sequence: TGCGCCAGCAGCGATAGAGGGGTGGAAGAGACCCAGTACTTC. Amino acids: CASSDRGVEETQYF.

V usage is TRBV9 and J usage is TRBJ2-7; D not certain. The V and J ends lost 0 bases and 5 bases respectively, with 12 bases between them. The CDR3 length is 14 residues. The germline V gene encodes CDR1 SGDLS and CDR2 YYNGEE. CDR3 coding DNA: TGTGCCAGCAGCGTAGAGGGTAGGGCAAACGAGCAGTACTTC. Encoded protein: CASSVEGRANEQYF.

The J gene is TRBJ1-2, the V gene TRBV7-2; D is possibly TRBD1 (5 bases). The CDR3 is 16 amino acids. V was cut by 1 base and J by 0 bases, with 12 bases left in between. Germline V lookup: CDR1 SGHTA, CDR2 FQGNSA. The CDR3 bases are TGTGCCAGCAGCTTAGAATCCCGCAGGGCTAACTATGGCTACACCTTC. Translated, it gives CASSLESRRANYGYTF.

This clonotype was seen repeatedly, ten times or more. This chain joins TRBV9 and TRBJ1-1, with a tentative D call TRBD1 (6 bases). The CDR3 length is 14 residues. CDR1 and CDR2 from the germline V gene are SGDLS and YYNGEE. With 3 bases removed from V and 1 base from J, the gap between germline ends came to 10 bases. The CDR3 nucleotides are TGTGCCAGCAGCGCAGGAGGGGGGAACACTGAAGCTTTCTTT. It codes for CASSAGGGNTEAFF.

The genes are TRBV29-1 and TRBJ1-2; D uncertain. Trimming took off 8 bases at V and 6 bases at J, with 13 bases between the two ends. This CDR3 region has 11 residues. Germline V gene lookup returns CDR1 SQVTM and CDR2 ANQGSEA. CDR3 in amino acids: CSSAGSDGYTF. DNA for the CDR3: TGCAGCAGTGCTGGCTCGGATGGCTACACCTTC.

This clonotype was seen at least ten times. V usage is TRBV12-3 or TRBV12-4 and J usage is TRBJ1-2, with TRBD1 as a possible D gene (5 bases). The CDR3 has 15 residues. V was trimmed by 6 bases and J by 0 bases, leaving 14 bases between them. As DNA, the CDR3 is TGTGCCAGCAGCCCTTGGGCAGGGCCTAACTATGGCTACACCTTC. Translated: CASSPWAGPNYGYTF.

The chain has TRBV29-1 and TRBJ2-7; TRBD1 agrees at 9 bases. After removal of 8 bases from V and 3 bases from J, the junction contained 8 bases not matched to a gene. The CDR3 runs 13 residues. CDR1 and CDR2 from the germline V gene are SQVTM and ANQGSEA. The CDR3 spells CSLGGTGSYEQYF. In nucleotides, the CDR3 is TGCAGCTTAGGAGGGACAGGGAGCTACGAGCAGTACTTC.

As concerns this clonotype: A read error is likely, as this CDR3 ends without the conserved phenylalanine or tryptophan. Because the CDR3's place on the DNA is in doubt, the DNA is left out and the CDR3 is given as listed by TCRdb. This rearrangement joins TRBV29-1 to TRBJ2-6; the listed D gene, TRBD1, was not tested against the DNA. From its first to its last residue, the CDR3 has 8 amino acids. Germline V gives CDR1 SQVTM, CDR2 ANQGSEA. The CDR3 region is CSVVRGGQ.

Concerning this clonotype: Because it lacks the conserved phenylalanine or tryptophan at the end, this CDR3 is likely a read error. The gene calls are TRBV12-3 or TRBV12-4 and TRBJ1-2; weak D call: TRBD1 (5 bases). CDR3 length: 12 amino acids. The V end lost 5 bases, the J end lost 3 bases, and 7 bases lay between the germline ends. This CDR3 is CASSAGYYGYTL. In DNA form, the CDR3 reads TGTGCCAGCAGTGCAGGGTACTATGGCTACACCCTC.

As to this clonotype: Germline and junction disagree at one end, which may indicate a read error. The chain is built from TRBV7-9 and TRBJ1-3; a weak D match, TRBD1 (6 bases). In germline, CDR1 is SEHNR, CDR2 FQNEAQ (reference sequence). This CDR3 contains 15 residues. The CDR3 sequence is CASSQDHRAGNTIYF. The CDR3 region has the DNA TGCGCCAGCAGCCAAGATCACAGGGCCGGAAACACCATATATTTT.

The chain has TRBV10-3 and TRBJ2-6; unclear D gene. Germline V gene sequence: CDR1 ENHRY, CDR2 SYGVKD. V was pared by 2 bases and J by 2 bases, with 4 bases between. The CDR3 is 14 residues long. This CDR3 reads CAISEPPGANVLTF. The CDR3, as DNA: TGTGCCATCAGTGAGCCCCCTGGGGCCAACGTCCTGACTTTC.

The rearrangement uses TRBV10-3 and TRBJ2-5, with no clear D. The CDR3 runs 13 residues. V shed 10 bases and J shed 1 base, with 13 bases lying between them. CDR1 is ENHRY and CDR2 is SYGVKD in the germline V gene. The CDR3 is CASQPRTQETQYF. CDR3 DNA: TGTGCCAGCCAACCACGGACCCAAGAGACCCAGTACTTC.

At least ten counts were recorded for this clonotype. The chain couples TRBV11-2 to TRBJ1-3; no clear D. The CDR3 runs to 13 residues. Germline-derived CDR1 and CDR2 are SGHAT and FQNNGV. Trimming removed 5 bases at V and 0 bases at J, with 5 bases between. CDR3 in amino acids: CASSRSSGNTIYF. Written as DNA, the CDR3 is TGTGCCAGCAGCCGTAGCTCTGGAAACACCATATATTTT.